Detailed here is one T cell receptor beta chain. The germline gene is not matched at one end of the junction; a read error may be the cause. Germline CDR1 reads SQVTM; CDR2 reads ANQGSEA. This CDR3 is 12 amino acids long. The sample comes from a study of tumor-infiltrating lymphocytes in primary liver carcinoma. Whole-study context: Subjects consisted of male and female patients aged 30 to 69 years. Samples had roughly 3.65 to 7.5 million productive TCRbeta reads, comparable between tissue types.

TCR beta cDNA was prepared out of approximately 500 ng total RNA by means of a constant-region primer. It was through three nested multiplex PCR rounds of slightly modified ARM-PCR that TCR beta libraries arose. TRBV1-TRBV30 forward primers paired with a C-beta reverse primer were used in the first two PCR rounds, which ran about 11 cycles each. TCRdb fed the multiplex PCR reads into MiXCR, producing one record per CDR3 protein. In the table there are tens of thousands of distinct CDR3 sequences, 72% of which are singletons. From around 20-30 mg of unsorted bulk tissue, DNA and RNA were co-extracted together. All patients had surgically resected primary liver carcinoma. Chronic HBV infection, which was untreated, was present in the patients.

The receptor's source is a man aged 35-49 years with primary liver carcinoma and hepatitis B virus infection. This chain connects TRBV29-1 to TRBJ2-1; a weak D match, TRBD1 (6 bases). The specimen was liver tumor tissue from sampling region 1. Subset reported: tumor region T1, superior pole. The CDR3 DNA reads TGCAGCGTTTATTCACGGGACAATGAGCAATTCTTC. The encoded protein is CSVYSRDNEQFF.